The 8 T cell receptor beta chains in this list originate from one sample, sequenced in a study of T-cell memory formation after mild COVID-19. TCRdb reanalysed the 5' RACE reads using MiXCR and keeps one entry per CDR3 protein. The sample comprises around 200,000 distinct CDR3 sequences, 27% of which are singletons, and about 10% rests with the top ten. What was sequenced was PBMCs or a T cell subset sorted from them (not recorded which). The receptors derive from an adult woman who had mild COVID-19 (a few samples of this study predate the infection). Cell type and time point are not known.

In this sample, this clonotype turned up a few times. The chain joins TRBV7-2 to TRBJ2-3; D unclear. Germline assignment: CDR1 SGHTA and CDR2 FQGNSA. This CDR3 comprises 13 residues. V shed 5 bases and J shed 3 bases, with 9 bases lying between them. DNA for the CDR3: TGTGCCAGCAGCCCCCCCTGGACAGATACGCAGTATTTT. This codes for CASSPPWTDTQYF.

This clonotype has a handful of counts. Here the CDR3 DNA reads TGCAGTGCTAGAGAAGCTACTTGGCGCCGCACAGATACGCAGTATTTT. Translation gives CSAREATWRRTDTQYF. The rearrangement uses TRBV20-1 and TRBJ2-3, with D unresolved. This CDR3 has 16 amino acids. Germline CDR1 reads DFQATT; CDR2 reads SNEGSKA (reference sequence). V shed 0 bases and J shed 1 base, with 14 bases lying between them.

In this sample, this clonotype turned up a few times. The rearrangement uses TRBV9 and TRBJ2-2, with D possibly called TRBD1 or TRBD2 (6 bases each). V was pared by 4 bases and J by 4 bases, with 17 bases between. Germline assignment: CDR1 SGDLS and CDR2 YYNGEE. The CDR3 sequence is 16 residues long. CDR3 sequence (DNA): TGTGCCAGCAGCCCCGGGGGCGGGGTTCGCACCGGGGAGCTGTTTTTT. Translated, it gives CASSPGGGVRTGELFF.

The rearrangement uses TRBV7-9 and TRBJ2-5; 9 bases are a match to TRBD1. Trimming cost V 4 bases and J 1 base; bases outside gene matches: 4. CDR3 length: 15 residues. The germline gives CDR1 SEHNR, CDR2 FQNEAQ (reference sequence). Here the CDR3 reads CASSSGQGTQETQYF. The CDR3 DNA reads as TGTGCCAGCAGCTCCGGACAGGGGACCCAAGAGACCCAGTACTTC.

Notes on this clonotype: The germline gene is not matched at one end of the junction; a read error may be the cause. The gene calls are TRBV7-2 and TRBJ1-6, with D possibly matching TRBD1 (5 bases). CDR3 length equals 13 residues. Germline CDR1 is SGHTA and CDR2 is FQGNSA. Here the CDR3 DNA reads TGTGCCAGCAGCGGGACCCCCAATTCACCCCTGCACTTT. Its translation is CASSGTPNSPLHF.

The CDR3 DNA sequence: TGTGCCAGCAGCTCACCCGGGACCGCTAAAAGCGAGCAGTACTTC. Residues: CASSSPGTAKSEQYF. The V gene is TRBV7-2, the J gene TRBJ2-7, with D perhaps assigned TRBD1 or TRBD2 (5 bases each). The CDR3 runs to 15 residues. Germline V CDR1 and CDR2: SGHTA, FQGNSA. V gave up 4 bases and J gave up 6 bases, with 19 bases separating them.

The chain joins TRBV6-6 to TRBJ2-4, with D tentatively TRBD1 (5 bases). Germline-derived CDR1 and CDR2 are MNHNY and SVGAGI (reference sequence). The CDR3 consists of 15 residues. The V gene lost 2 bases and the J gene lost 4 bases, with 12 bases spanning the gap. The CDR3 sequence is CASSYGQGRKNIQYF. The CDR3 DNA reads TGTGCCAGCAGTTACGGGCAGGGCCGAAAAAACATTCAGTACTTC.

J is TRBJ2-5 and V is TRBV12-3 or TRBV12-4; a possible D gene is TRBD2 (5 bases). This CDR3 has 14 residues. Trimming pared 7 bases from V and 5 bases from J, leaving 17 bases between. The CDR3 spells CASTSDSISETQYF. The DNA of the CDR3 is TGTGCCAGCACCTCGGACTCTATTTCCGAGACCCAGTACTTC.